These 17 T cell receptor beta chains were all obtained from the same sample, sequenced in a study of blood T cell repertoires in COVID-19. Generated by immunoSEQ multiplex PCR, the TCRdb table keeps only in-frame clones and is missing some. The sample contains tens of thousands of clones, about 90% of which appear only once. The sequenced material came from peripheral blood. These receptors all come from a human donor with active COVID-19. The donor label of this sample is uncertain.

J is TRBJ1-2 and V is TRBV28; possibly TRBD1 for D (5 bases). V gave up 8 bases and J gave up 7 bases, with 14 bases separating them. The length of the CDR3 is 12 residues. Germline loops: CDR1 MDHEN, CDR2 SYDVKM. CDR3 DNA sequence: TGTGCCAGCCGACAGCCCCGGGTTGGCTACACCTTC. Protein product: CASRQPRVGYTF.

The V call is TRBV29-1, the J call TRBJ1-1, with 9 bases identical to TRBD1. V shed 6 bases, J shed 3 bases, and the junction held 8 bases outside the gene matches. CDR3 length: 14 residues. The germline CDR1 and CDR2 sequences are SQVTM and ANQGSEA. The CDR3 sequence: CSVKNRGRDTEAFF. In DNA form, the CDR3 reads TGCAGCGTCAAAAACAGGGGGCGAGACACTGAAGCTTTCTTT.

The DNA of the CDR3 is TGTGCCACCAGCGACGGAGGACAGGGAGGTAATGAAAAACTGTTTTTT. Protein product: CATSDGGQGGNEKLFF. V and J are TRBV15 and TRBJ1-4; 8 bases agree with TRBD1. V trimming: 5 bases; J trimming: 4 bases; junction bases outside the gene matches: 9. Germline lookup yields CDR1 LNHNV and CDR2 YYDKDF (reference sequence). The CDR3 covers 16 residues.

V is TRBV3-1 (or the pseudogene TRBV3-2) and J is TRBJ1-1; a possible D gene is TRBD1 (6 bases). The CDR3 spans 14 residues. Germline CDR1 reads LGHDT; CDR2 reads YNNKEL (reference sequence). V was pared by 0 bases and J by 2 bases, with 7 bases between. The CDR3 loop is CASSQEDRNTEAFF. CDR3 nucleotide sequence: TGTGCCAGCAGCCAAGAGGACAGAAACACTGAAGCTTTCTTT.

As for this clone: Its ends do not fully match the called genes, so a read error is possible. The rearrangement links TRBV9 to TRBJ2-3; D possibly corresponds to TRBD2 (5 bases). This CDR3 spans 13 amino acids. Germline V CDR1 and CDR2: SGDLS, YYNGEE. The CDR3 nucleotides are TGTGCCAGCAGCGTAGAGATTGGGTCTAGCATCCATTTT. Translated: CASSVEIGSSIHF.

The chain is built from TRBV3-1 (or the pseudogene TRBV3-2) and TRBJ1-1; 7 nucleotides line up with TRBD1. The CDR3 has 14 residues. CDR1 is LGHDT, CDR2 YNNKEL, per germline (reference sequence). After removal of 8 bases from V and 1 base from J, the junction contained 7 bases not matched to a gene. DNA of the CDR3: TGTGCCAGCGCTTCCGGGACAGCGAACACTGAAGCTTTCTTT. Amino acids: CASASGTANTEAFF.

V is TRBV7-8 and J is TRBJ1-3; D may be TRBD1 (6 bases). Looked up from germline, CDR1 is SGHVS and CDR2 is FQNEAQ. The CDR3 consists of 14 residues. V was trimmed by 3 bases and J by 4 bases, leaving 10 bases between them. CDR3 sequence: CASSFTTGGNTIYF. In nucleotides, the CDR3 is TGTGCCAGCAGCTTTACGACAGGCGGAAACACCATATATTTT. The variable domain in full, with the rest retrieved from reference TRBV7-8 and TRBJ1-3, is GAGVSQSPRYKVAKRGQDVALRCDPISGHVSLFWYQQALGQGPEFLTYFQNEAQLDKSGLPSDRFFAERPEGSVSTLKIQRTQQEDSAVYLCASSFTTGGNTIYFGEGSWLTVV.

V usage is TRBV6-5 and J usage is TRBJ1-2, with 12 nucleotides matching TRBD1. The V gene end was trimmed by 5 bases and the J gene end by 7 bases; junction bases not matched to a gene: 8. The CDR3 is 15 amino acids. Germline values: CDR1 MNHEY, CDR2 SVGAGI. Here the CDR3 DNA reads TGTGCCAGCAGTCGCACGGGACAGGGGGCACGTGGCTACACCTTC. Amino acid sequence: CASSRTGQGARGYTF.

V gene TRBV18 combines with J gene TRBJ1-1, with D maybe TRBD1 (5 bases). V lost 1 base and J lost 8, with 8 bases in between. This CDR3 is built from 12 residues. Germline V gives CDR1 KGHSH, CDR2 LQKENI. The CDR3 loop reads CASSPRGGEAFF. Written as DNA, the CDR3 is TGTGCCAGCTCACCACGTGGGGGGGAAGCTTTCTTT.

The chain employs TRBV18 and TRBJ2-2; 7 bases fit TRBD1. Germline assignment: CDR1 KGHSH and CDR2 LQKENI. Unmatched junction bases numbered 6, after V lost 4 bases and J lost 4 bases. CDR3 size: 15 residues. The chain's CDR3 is CASSRSQGSTGELFF. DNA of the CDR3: TGTGCCAGCTCACGCTCACAGGGGAGCACCGGGGAGCTGTTTTTT.

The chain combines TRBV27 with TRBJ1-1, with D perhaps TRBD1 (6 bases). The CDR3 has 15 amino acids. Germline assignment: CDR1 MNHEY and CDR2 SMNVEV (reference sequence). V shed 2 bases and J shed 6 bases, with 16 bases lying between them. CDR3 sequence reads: CASSLPLQGSSEAFF. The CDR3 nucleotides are TGTGCCAGCAGTTTACCCCTACAGGGATCTTCTGAAGCTTTCTTT.

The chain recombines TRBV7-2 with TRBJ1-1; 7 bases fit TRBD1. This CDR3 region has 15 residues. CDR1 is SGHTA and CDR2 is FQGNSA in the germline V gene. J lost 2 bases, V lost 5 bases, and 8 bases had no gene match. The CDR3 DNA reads TGTGCCAGCAGCGAGACGACAGGGATCAACACTGAAGCTTTCTTT. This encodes CASSETTGINTEAFF.

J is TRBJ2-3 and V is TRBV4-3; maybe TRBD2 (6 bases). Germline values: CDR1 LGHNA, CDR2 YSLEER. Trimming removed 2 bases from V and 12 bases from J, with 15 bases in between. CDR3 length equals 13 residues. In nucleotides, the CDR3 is TGCGCCAGCAGCCAACCCACTAGCTTGCGCCAGTATTTT. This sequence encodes CASSQPTSLRQYF.

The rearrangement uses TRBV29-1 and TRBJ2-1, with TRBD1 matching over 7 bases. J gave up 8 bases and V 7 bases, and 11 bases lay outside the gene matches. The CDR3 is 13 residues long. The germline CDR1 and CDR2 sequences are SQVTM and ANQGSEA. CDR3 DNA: TGCAGCGGTAAAGGACAGGTTTCTTATGAGCAGTTCTTC. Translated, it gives CSGKGQVSYEQFF.

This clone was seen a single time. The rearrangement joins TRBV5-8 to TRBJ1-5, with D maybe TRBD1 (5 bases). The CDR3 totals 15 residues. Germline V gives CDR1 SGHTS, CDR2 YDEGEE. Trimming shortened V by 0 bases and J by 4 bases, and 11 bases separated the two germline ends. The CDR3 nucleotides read TGTGCCAGCAGCTTGGCCTTTACAGGAAATCAGCCCCAGCATTTT. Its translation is CASSLAFTGNQPQHF.

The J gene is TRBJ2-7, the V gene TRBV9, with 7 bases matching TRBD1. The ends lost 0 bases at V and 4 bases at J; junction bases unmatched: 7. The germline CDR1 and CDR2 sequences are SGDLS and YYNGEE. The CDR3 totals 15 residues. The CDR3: CASSVAGTDSYEQYF. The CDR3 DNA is TGTGCCAGCAGCGTAGCCGGGACAGATTCATACGAGCAGTACTTC. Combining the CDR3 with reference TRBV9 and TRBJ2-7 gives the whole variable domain DSGVTQTPKHLITATGQRVTLRCSPRSGDLSVYWYQQSLDQGLQFLIQYYNGEERAKGNILERFSAQQFPDLHSELNLSSLELGDSALYFCASSVAGTDSYEQYFGPGTRLTVT.

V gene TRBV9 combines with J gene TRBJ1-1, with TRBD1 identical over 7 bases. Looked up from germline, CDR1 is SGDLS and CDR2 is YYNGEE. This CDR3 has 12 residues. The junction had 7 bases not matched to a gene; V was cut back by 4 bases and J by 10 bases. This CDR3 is CASSRTGTAAFF. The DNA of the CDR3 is TGTGCCAGCAGCCGAACAGGGACAGCAGCTTTCTTT. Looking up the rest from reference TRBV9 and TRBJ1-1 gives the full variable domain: DSGVTQTPKHLITATGQRVTLRCSPRSGDLSVYWYQQSLDQGLQFLIQYYNGEERAKGNILERFSAQQFPDLHSELNLSSLELGDSALYFCASSRTGTAAFFGQGTRLTVV.